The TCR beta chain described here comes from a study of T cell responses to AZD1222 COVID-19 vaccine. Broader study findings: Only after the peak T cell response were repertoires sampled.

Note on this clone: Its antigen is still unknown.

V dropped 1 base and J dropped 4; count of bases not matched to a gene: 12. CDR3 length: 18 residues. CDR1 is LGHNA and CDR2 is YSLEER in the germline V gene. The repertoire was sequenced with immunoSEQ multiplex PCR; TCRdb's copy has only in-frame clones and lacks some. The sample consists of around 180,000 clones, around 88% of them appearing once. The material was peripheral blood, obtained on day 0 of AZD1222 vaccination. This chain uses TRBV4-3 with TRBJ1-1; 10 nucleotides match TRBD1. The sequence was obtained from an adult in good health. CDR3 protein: CASSQGGTGVRFGTEAFF. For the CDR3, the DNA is TGCGCCAGCAGCCAAGGAGGGACAGGGGTTCGGTTCGGCACTGAAGCTTTCTTT.